This entry lists 15 T cell receptor beta chains sequenced from one sample in a study of blood T cells in healthy people across ages. A sample-barcoded 5' primer and a J-beta primer mix were used in a second PCR of roughly 7 to 12 cycles. TCRdb re-called the 5' RACE reads with MiXCR, one entry per CDR3 protein. The table lists about 780,000 distinct CDR3 sequences, roughly 46% of them singletons. Sequencing input: blood. These receptors all stem from a man at least 80 years old in good health.

This clonotype has a handful of counts. This chain joins TRBV3-1 and TRBJ2-6; no clear D gene. The CDR3 extends over 11 amino acids. Per the germline V gene, CDR1 is LGHDT and CDR2 is YNNKEL (reference sequence). Trimming stripped 3 bases from V and 6 bases from J, with 0 bases between. CDR3 bases: TGTGCCAGCAGCCAGGCCAACGTCCTGACTTTC. Translating gives CASSQANVLTF.

Turning to this clonotype: This may be a read error, as it is one base from a much larger clone. The J gene is TRBJ1-4, the V gene TRBV29-1; TRBD1 might be the D (5 bases). This CDR3 has 11 residues. Germline lookup yields CDR1 SQVTM and CDR2 ANQGSEA. Trimming took off 2 bases at V and 16 bases at J, with 14 bases between the two ends. In nucleotides, the CDR3 is TGCAGCGTTGAAAGCCGAGGGGTACCGTTTTTT. Translating gives CSVESRGVPFF.

The V call is TRBV5-1, the J call TRBJ2-5; D possibly corresponds to TRBD1 (6 bases). Trimming cost V 4 bases and J 0 bases, with 10 bases left between them. This CDR3 comprises 14 residues. Germline V gene lookup returns CDR1 SGHRS and CDR2 YFSETQ. The CDR3 protein is CASSVTGNQETQYF. The CDR3 region has the DNA TGCGCCAGCAGCGTAACAGGGAACCAAGAGACCCAGTACTTC. Looking up the rest from reference TRBV5-1 and TRBJ2-5 gives the full variable domain: KAGVTQTPRYLIKTRGQQVTLSCSPISGHRSVSWYQQTPGQGLQFLFEYFSETQRNKGNFPGRFSGRQFSNSRSEMNVSTLELGDSALYLCASSVTGNQETQYFGPGTRLLVL.

This clonotype was recorded many times. The chain recombines TRBV15 with TRBJ2-3; D unclear. From germline, CDR1 is LNHNV and CDR2 YYDKDF (reference sequence). Between the trimmed V and J ends, which lost 0 bases and 1 base, there was a span of 5 bases. The CDR3 runs to 14 residues. CDR3 loop: CATSRDGRTDTQYF. For the CDR3, the DNA is TGTGCCACCAGCAGAGATGGACGCACAGATACGCAGTATTTT.

This clonotype was counted only a few times. This sequence joins TRBV5-1 and TRBJ1-1; perhaps TRBD1 as D (6 bases). From germline, CDR1 is SGHRS and CDR2 YFSETQ. The CDR3 spans 15 residues. Trimming shortened V by 3 bases and J by 6 bases, and 18 bases separated the two germline ends. This CDR3 reads CASSYKQGMESEAFF. The CDR3 nucleotides read TGCGCCAGCAGCTATAAACAGGGTATGGAGTCTGAAGCTTTCTTT.

The chain employs TRBV7-2 and TRBJ2-5; D is possibly TRBD1 or TRBD2 (6 bases each). The V end lost 1 base, the J end lost 3 bases, and 15 bases lay between the germline ends. Germline CDR1 reads SGHTA; CDR2 reads FQGNSA. The CDR3 spans 16 residues. The CDR3 bases are TGTGCCAGCAGCTTAGTTGCGGGACAACCAAAAGAGACCCAGTACTTC. Its protein is CASSLVAGQPKETQYF.

This clonotype showed up many times. The V gene is TRBV18, the J gene TRBJ2-1; 8 positions agree with TRBD1. CDR3 length: 13 amino acids. Germline V lookup: CDR1 KGHSH, CDR2 LQKENI. Trimming at V came to 4 bases and at J to 6 bases, leaving 2 bases not matched to a gene. Written as DNA, the CDR3 is TGTGCCAGCTCACTGGGACAGGCCAATGAGCAGTTCTTC. It is translated as CASSLGQANEQFF.

The table lists this clonotype with a few counts. V gene TRBV7-2 combines with J gene TRBJ1-5, with TRBD1 matching over 8 bases. This CDR3 is built from 12 residues. Germline V gene sequence: CDR1 SGHTA, CDR2 FQGNSA. V trimming: 5 bases; J trimming: 12 bases; junction bases outside the gene matches: 6. The CDR3 reads CASSNSGTGQHF. CDR3 in DNA: TGTGCCAGCAGCAATTCCGGGACAGGCCAGCATTTT.

The V and J genes are TRBV5-1 and TRBJ2-5, with TRBD1 matching over 11 bases. Germline loops: CDR1 SGHRS, CDR2 YFSETQ. There are 15 residues in the CDR3. With 0 bases clipped from V and 3 bases from J, the junction kept 1 base outside the gene matches. The CDR3: CASSLGTGGKETQYF. In DNA form, the CDR3 reads TGCGCCAGCAGCTTGGGGACAGGGGGCAAAGAGACCCAGTACTTC. Full variable domain (outside the CDR3, taken from reference TRBV5-1 and TRBJ2-5): KAGVTQTPRYLIKTRGQQVTLSCSPISGHRSVSWYQQTPGQGLQFLFEYFSETQRNKGNFPGRFSGRQFSNSRSEMNVSTLELGDSALYLCASSLGTGGKETQYFGPGTRLLVL.

This clonotype was observed many times. The V gene is TRBV27, the J gene TRBJ1-6; D might be TRBD1 (6 bases). Germline CDR1 and CDR2: MNHEY and SMNVEV (reference sequence). The ends were cut back, 6 bases at V and 8 bases at J, with 14 bases in the middle. This CDR3 contains 14 residues. The CDR3 protein is CASRAGQKDSPLHF. In DNA, the CDR3 is TGTGCCAGCAGGGCTGGACAGAAAGATTCACCCCTCCACTTT.

In its sample, this clonotype was seen a few times. The chain joins TRBV28 to TRBJ2-7, with 7 bases fitting TRBD1. Germline CDR1 MDHEN, CDR2 SYDVKM. The CDR3 loop spans 14 amino acids. V was pared by 2 bases and J by 2 bases, with 3 bases of the junction left unmatched. CDR3 DNA: TGTGCCAGCAGTTTACCGGGACAGCCCTACGAGCAGTACTTC. Translating it yields CASSLPGQPYEQYF.

This clonotype turned up a few times. One end of the junction is discordant with germline, which a read error may explain. This chain connects TRBV30 to TRBJ2-3; D not certain. The CDR3 totals 12 residues. Germline-derived CDR1 and CDR2 are GTSNPN and SVGIG (reference sequence). The CDR3 reads CAWSPRTDTQYF. CDR3 bases: TGTGCCTGGAGTCCACGCACGGATACGCAGTATTTT.

The sample holds a few counts of this clonotype. The gene calls are TRBV5-1 and TRBJ2-3; D assignment may be TRBD1 or TRBD2 (5 bases each). Trimming removed 0 bases at V and 2 bases at J, with 10 bases between. CDR1 and CDR2 from the germline V gene are SGHRS and YFSETQ. The CDR3 is 15 residues long. DNA of the CDR3: TGCGCCAGCAGCTTGGACAGGACTCTCACAGATACGCAGTATTTT. Its protein product is CASSLDRTLTDTQYF.

As for this clonotype: This may be a read error, as it is one base from a much larger clone. This chain uses TRBV28 with TRBJ1-1, with 8 bases identical to TRBD1. Germline V gene data show CDR1 as MDHEN and CDR2 as SYDVKM. The CDR3 runs to 12 residues. J was trimmed by 10 bases and V by 6 bases; bases with no gene match: 7. The CDR3 loop is CASRAQGAGAFF. DNA for the CDR3: TGTGCCAGCAGGGCTCAGGGGGCGGGAGCTTTCTTT.

This clonotype was observed a few times. The chain has TRBV3-1 and TRBJ2-1; TRBD2 aligns across 12 bases. The germline CDR1 and CDR2 sequences are LGHDT and YNNKEL (reference sequence). Trimming cost V 2 bases and J 6 bases; bases outside gene matches: 2. The CDR3 is made up of 15 amino acids. The CDR3 loop reads CASSQRLAGANEQFF. The CDR3 DNA reads TGTGCCAGCAGCCAAAGACTAGCGGGAGCCAATGAGCAGTTCTTC.